This T cell receptor (beta chain) appears in the sequencing data of a study of human T cells and chemical hapten exposure. MiXCR, applied by TCRdb to the RACE reads, yields one record per CDR3 protein. The sample holds about 76,000 distinct CDR3 sequences, 13% seen once. Time point reported: patch test 3, about 24 weeks after DPC sensitization. As for treatment: therapeutic diphenylcyclopropenone sensitization with weekly scalp DPC. This clonotype was recorded at least ten times. Trimming took 0 bases from V and 0 from J, leaving 10 bases between them. The CDR3 contains 16 residues. Per germline, CDR1 SGDLS and CDR2 YYNGEE.

The chain couples TRBV9 to TRBJ2-1, with D unresolved. Sequenced here: whole blood, sampled in connection with sensitization to the hapten diphenylcyclopropenone (DPC). This TCR was sampled from a woman in her forties or fifties with alopecia areata. Some clones in this sample may be carry-over from other donors' samples. DNA of the CDR3: TGTGCCAGCAGCGTAGGCTCGATGAGCTCCTACAATGAGCAGTTCTTC. Translated, it gives CASSVGSMSSYNEQFF.